Presented here are 5 T cell receptor beta chains from one specimen sequenced in a study of OX40 agonist ivuxolimab in advanced cancers. The receptor library was made with the immunoSEQ multiplex PCR assay. TCRdb took over this immuneACCESS table, retaining in-frame rearrangements with V and J assigned. Such tables are incomplete; in checked studies, under half of the missing clones stem from an unresolved V gene, and the remainder is unexplained. The sample records tens of thousands of clones, approximately 83% of which are singletons. The ten biggest clones cover 0.55% to 0.7% of the sample. Here the sequenced sample was CD4+ or CD8+ T cells sorted from blood, taken in a trial of the OX40 agonist ivuxolimab. These receptors all come from an adult with an advanced solid tumor such as melanoma, head and neck, liver or kidney cancer.

J is TRBJ2-5 and V is TRBV5-8, with 8 bases fitting TRBD1. Germline trimming cut 5 bases from V and 5 bases from J; bases unmatched to any gene: 5. CDR3 length equals 13 residues. The germline gives CDR1 SGHTS, CDR2 YDEGEE. The CDR3 here is CASRTTGGETQYF. Here the CDR3 DNA reads TGTGCCAGCAGAACCACAGGGGGGGAGACCCAGTACTTC.

This rearrangement joins TRBV7-2 to TRBJ2-2; D unclear. Trimming pared 1 base from V and 6 bases from J, leaving 6 bases between. The CDR3 is 13 amino acids. Germline CDR1 reads SGHTA; CDR2 reads FQGNSA. CDR3 in amino acids: CASSLGPAGELFF. In nucleotides, the CDR3 is TGTGCCAGCAGCTTAGGCCCGGCCGGGGAGCTGTTTTTT.

The J gene is TRBJ1-1, the V gene TRBV19, with TRBD1 identical over 8 bases. V shed 7 bases and J 3 bases; nucleotides not matched to a gene: 10. The germline V gene has CDR1 LNHDA and CDR2 SQIVND (reference sequence). The CDR3 runs to 15 residues. This chain's CDR3 is CASTYSPTGDTEAFF. CDR3 in DNA: TGTGCCAGTACCTATAGTCCGACAGGGGACACTGAAGCTTTCTTT. The whole variable domain, remainder taken from reference TRBV19 and TRBJ1-1, is DGGITQSPKYLFRKEGQNVTLSCEQNLNHDAMYWYRQDPGQGLRLIYYSQIVNDFQKGDIAEGYSVSREKKESFPLTVTSAQKNPTAFYLCASTYSPTGDTEAFFGQGTRLTVV.

This sequence joins TRBV4-3 and TRBJ1-4, with a possible D match to TRBD1 (6 bases). The CDR3 sequence is 14 residues long. Trimming pared 5 bases from V and 8 bases from J, leaving 15 bases between. Germline-derived CDR1 and CDR2 are LGHNA and YSLEER. The CDR3 here is CASSVGGLGEKLFF. The CDR3, as DNA: TGCGCCAGCAGCGTAGGGGGGCTTGGAGAAAAACTGTTTTTT.

The chain carries TRBV30 and TRBJ1-3; no definite D call. Germline loops: CDR1 GTSNPN, CDR2 SVGIG (reference sequence). The CDR3 totals 15 residues. The V end was cut by 0 bases, the J end by 4 bases, with 13 bases between. CDR3 in DNA: TGTGCCTGGAGTGTAGGCGGCGACTTAGGAAACACCATATATTTT. Its translation is CAWSVGGDLGNTIYF.